The rows below give T cell receptor beta chains drawn from one sample of a study of beta chain features in type 1 diabetes. Using immunoSEQ multiplex PCR, the repertoire was profiled, and TCRdb retains in-frame clones only, with some absent. This table holds 600,000 or so clones, 9.5% to 15% found once. Sequenced: naive CD4+ T cells from blood. Receptor source: a young man with type 1 diabetes. Both conserved end residues are part of each CDR3. The order of the fields is clone size, D gene, V gene, J gene, CDR3 protein, CDR3 DNA. A D gene is named only where the DNA matches it firmly. Rows may omit the clone size; those that give it use once, few, many or a size class.

>few|TRBD1|TRBV11-2|TRBJ1-6
CASSSGTAYNSPLHF
TGTGCCAGCAGCTCCGGGACAGCCTATAATTCACCCCTCCACTTT
>few|-|TRBV4-2|TRBJ1-3
CASSQTASGQNTIYF
TGTGCCAGCAGCCAGACCGCTTCAGGGCAAAACACCATATATTTT
>few|TRBD2|TRBV7-9|TRBJ2-5
CASSEIAGSQETQYF
TGTGCCAGCAGTGAGATAGCGGGGTCTCAAGAGACCCAGTACTTC
>-|-|TRBV7-2|TRBJ2-7
CASSLEGAQSYEQYF
TGTGCCAGCAGCTTAGAGGGTGCACAGAGCTACGAGCAGTACTTC
>few|-|TRBV28|TRBJ2-2
CASSLGGTNTGELFF
TGTGCCAGCAGTTTAGGGGGAACGAACACCGGGGAGCTGTTTTTT
>-|-|TRBV28|TRBJ2-7
CASTVPGFENEQYF
TGTGCCAGCACCGTACCCGGGTTCGAAAACGAGCAGTACTTC
>-|TRBD1|TRBV19|TRBJ2-1
CASSMGQGSSNEQFF
TGTGCCAGTTCTATGGGACAGGGATCTTCGAATGAGCAGTTCTTC
>few|TRBD1|TRBV28|TRBJ1-2
CASSPGQGNYGYTF
TGTGCCAGCAGTCCCGGACAGGGGAACTATGGCTACACCTTC
>few|-|TRBV6-1|TRBJ2-4
CASRTAFLAKNIQYF
TGTGCCAGCAGGACCGCTTTTCTAGCCAAAAACATTCAGTACTTC
>-|-|TRBV10-3|TRBJ1-2
CAISESTGRGDGYTF
TGTGCCATCAGTGAGTCGACGGGCAGGGGTGATGGCTACACCTTC
>-|-|TRBV7-8|TRBJ1-6
CASLSSYNSPLHF
TGTGCCAGCCTCAGCTCCTATAATTCACCCCTCCACTTT
>-|TRBD1|TRBV7-9|TRBJ1-1
CASSEQGMNTEAFF
TGTGCCAGCAGCGAACAGGGGATGAACACTGAAGCTTTCTTT
>-|-|TRBV13|TRBJ1-1
CASSLLGARTEAFF
TGTGCCAGCAGCTTATTGGGGGCGCGCACTGAAGCTTTCTTT
>-|-|TRBV6-6|TRBJ2-3
CASGIADITDTQYF
TGTGCCAGCGGAATAGCGGATATCACAGATACGCAGTATTTT
>-|TRBD1|TRBV4-2|TRBJ2-1
CASSPQGESSYNEQFF
TGTGCCAGCAGCCCCCAGGGGGAAAGCTCCTACAATGAGCAGTTCTTC
>few|-|TRBV7-9|TRBJ2-7
CASTLSGSYEQYF
TGTGCCAGCACCCTAAGTGGATCTTACGAGCAGTACTTC
>few|TRBD2|TRBV25-1|TRBJ2-4
CASSGLGGAAKNIQYF
TGTGCCAGCAGTGGCCTCGGGGGGGCAGCCAAAAACATTCAGTACTTC
>-|-|TRBV4-3|TRBJ2-5
CASSQDWGAQYF
TGCGCCAGCAGCCAAGATTGGGGGGCCCAGTACTTC
>few|-|TRBV9|TRBJ2-2
CASSPRNTGELFF
TGTGCCAGCAGCCCACGGAACACCGGGGAGCTGTTTTTT
>few|-|TRBV7-7|TRBJ2-1
CASSPIRARGEQFF
TGTGCTAGCAGCCCCATTCGAGCTCGGGGTGAGCAGTTCTTC
>-|TRBD2|TRBV7-2|TRBJ2-5
CASSLSGTSQETQYF
TGTGCCAGCAGCTTATCCGGGACTAGCCAAGAGACCCAGTACTTC
>few|TRBD2|TRBV11-2|TRBJ2-1
CASSFAMTSGGPTYNEQFF
TGTGCCAGCAGCTTCGCGATGACTAGCGGGGGGCCCACCTACAATGAGCAGTTCTTC
>few|TRBD2|TRBV10-3|TRBJ2-1
CAISESVSGGSSYNEQFF
TGTGCCATCAGTGAGTCGGTAAGCGGGGGAAGCTCCTACAATGAGCAGTTCTTC
>-|TRBD1|TRBV30|TRBJ1-5
CAWDRGINQPQHF
TGTGCCTGGGACAGGGGGATTAATCAGCCCCAGCATTTT
>few|TRBD2|TRBV29-1|TRBJ2-1
CSVPAGGSNEQFF
TGCAGCGTTCCGGCGGGGGGGAGCAATGAGCAGTTCTTC
>few|-|TRBV7-9|TRBJ2-3
CASSLGSPGTSTDTQYF
TGTGCCAGCAGCTTAGGGTCGCCAGGCACTAGCACAGATACGCAGTATTTT
>-|TRBD2|TRBV9|TRBJ2-1
CASSVGLAGAPYNEQFF
TGTGCCAGCAGCGTAGGTTTAGCGGGTGCGCCCTACAATGAGCAGTTCTTC
>-|-|TRBV29-1|TRBJ1-2
CSAETRGGGYTF
TGCAGCGCCGAGACGAGGGGTGGGGGCTACACCTTC
>few|TRBD1|TRBV18|TRBJ2-1
CASSPNAWTGSSYNEQFF
TGTGCCAGCTCACCAAACGCTTGGACAGGCAGCTCCTACAATGAGCAGTTCTTC
>-|-|TRBV20-1|TRBJ2-3
CSASEDTQYF
TGCAGTGCAAGTGAGGATACGCAGTATTTT
>-|TRBD2|TRBV5-6|TRBJ2-1
CASSRTGGGAHEQFF
TGTGCCAGCAGCCGGACCGGCGGGGGGGCGCATGAGCAGTTCTTC
>-|-|TRBV18|TRBJ1-1
CASSPAGQLNTEAFF
TGTGCCAGCTCACCAGCAGGACAATTGAACACTGAAGCTTTCTTT
>-|-|TRBV21-1|TRBJ2-7
CASSKGGASYEQYF
TGTGCCAGCAGCAAGGGCGGCGCCTCCTACGAGCAGTACTTC
>-|-|TRBV7-2|TRBJ1-4
CASSLGAAEKLFF
TGTGCCAGCAGCTTAGGGGCAGCGGAAAAACTGTTTTTT
>few|-|TRBV5-1|TRBJ1-1
CASSPGVNTEAFF
TGCGCCAGCAGCCCAGGGGTCAACACTGAAGCTTTCTTT
>-|-|TRBV2|TRBJ2-2
CASSEWGDNTGELFF
TGTGCCAGCAGTGAATGGGGAGATAACACCGGGGAGCTGTTTTTT
>few|-|TRBV9|TRBJ1-3
CASSVAGKRNTIYF
TGTGCCAGCAGCGTTGCGGGGAAGCGAAACACCATATATTTT
>few|-|TRBV11-2|TRBJ1-1
CASSLTPTNTEAFF
TGTGCCAGCAGCTTAACGCCTACGAACACTGAAGCTTTCTTT
>-|-|TRBV6-5|TRBJ1-2
CASSYQLNYGYTF
TGTGCCAGCAGTTATCAACTGAACTATGGCTACACCTTC
>few|-|TRBV11-3|TRBJ1-2
CASSRTASSSGYTF
TGTGCCAGCAGCCGGACCGCATCATCGTCGGGCTACACCTTC
>few|-|TRBV6-5|TRBJ1-3
CASSNRLGPGNTIYF
TGTGCCAGCAGCAACAGACTGGGCCCTGGAAACACCATATATTTT
>-|TRBD2|TRBV7-2|TRBJ2-1
CASSPRGGNEQFF
TGTGCCAGCAGCCCCCGGGGGGGAAATGAGCAGTTCTTC
>few|TRBD1|TRBV7-9|TRBJ2-1
CASSPQGAGDEQFF
TGTGCCAGCAGCCCCCAGGGGGCTGGGGATGAGCAGTTCTTC
>many|-|TRBV14|TRBJ2-1
CASSQAAGEQFF
TGTGCCAGCAGCCAAGCAGCCGGGGAGCAGTTCTTC
>few|TRBD2|TRBV4-3|TRBJ2-3
CASSRGLAGDDTQYF
TGCGCCAGCAGCCGGGGACTAGCGGGGGATGATACGCAGTATTTT
>-|-|TRBV25-1|TRBJ2-1
CASMGTARRHNEQFF
TGTGCCAGCATGGGCACAGCGAGACGCCACAATGAGCAGTTCTTC
>-|-|TRBV18|TRBJ2-1
CASSPGPGRNEQFF
TGTGCCAGCTCACCAGGTCCAGGGAGGAATGAGCAGTTCTTC
>few|-|TRBV18|TRBJ1-1
CASSPPGGNTEAFF
TGTGCCAGCTCACCCCCGGGGGGGAACACTGAAGCTTTCTTT
>-|TRBD2|TRBV7-2|TRBJ2-3
CASSYAGGPGTDTQYF
TGTGCCAGCAGCTACGCGGGGGGGCCGGGGACAGATACGCAGTATTTT
>few|-|TRBV5-6|TRBJ1-2
CASSLFSYGYTF
TGTGCCAGCAGCTTGTTCAGTTATGGCTACACCTTC
>-|-|TRBV21-1|TRBJ1-6
CASSNRSPKDSPLHF
TGTGCCAGCAGCAATAGGTCTCCTAAGGATTCACCCCTCCACTTT
>-|-|TRBV10-3|TRBJ1-2
CAISESLVPSGYTF
TGTGCCATCAGTGAGTCCTTGGTACCCTCCGGCTACACCTTC
>-|TRBD1|TRBV5-1|TRBJ2-1
CASAASGQGINEQFF
TGCGCCAGCGCAGCGTCCGGACAGGGTATTAATGAGCAGTTCTTC
>-|TRBD1|TRBV25-1|TRBJ2-1
CASSGIGQGRDNEQFF
TGTGCCAGCAGTGGTATAGGACAGGGGAGGGACAATGAGCAGTTCTTC
>few|-|TRBV4-3|TRBJ1-2
CASSQGRNGDYGYTF
TGCGCCAGCAGCCAAGGCAGGAACGGGGACTATGGCTACACCTTC